This T cell receptor (beta chain) was recovered during a study of identical twins. The length of the CDR3 is 15 residues. J was trimmed by 1 base and V by 7 bases; bases with no gene match: 3. In germline, CDR1 is MDHEN, CDR2 SYDVKM. General study results and limits: In cord blood, abundant beta clonotypes had fewer insertions; memory showed no trend. Beta out-of-frame sequences displayed a weaker excess of sharing between twins. Models predicted less out-of-frame TCR alpha sharing in monozygotic twins than was found.

TCRdb called the 5' RACE reads again in MiXCR, with one record for every CDR3 protein. The profile shows about 900,000 distinct CDR3 sequences, approximately 13% of them singletons. Concerning this clonotype: The antigen is not known.

These data are also associated with another study on yellow fever vaccine responses in identical twins. That paper states: Reportedly, the response of twins' T cells to the vaccine seemed partly convergent, partly personalized.

The sequenced material came from PBMCs. This TCR derives from a woman under 30 in good health. V and J are TRBV28 and TRBJ2-1; 11 nucleotides align to TRBD2. This chain's CDR3 is CASILAGVSYNEQFF. For the CDR3, the DNA is TGTGCCAGCATACTAGCGGGAGTGTCCTACAATGAGCAGTTCTTC.